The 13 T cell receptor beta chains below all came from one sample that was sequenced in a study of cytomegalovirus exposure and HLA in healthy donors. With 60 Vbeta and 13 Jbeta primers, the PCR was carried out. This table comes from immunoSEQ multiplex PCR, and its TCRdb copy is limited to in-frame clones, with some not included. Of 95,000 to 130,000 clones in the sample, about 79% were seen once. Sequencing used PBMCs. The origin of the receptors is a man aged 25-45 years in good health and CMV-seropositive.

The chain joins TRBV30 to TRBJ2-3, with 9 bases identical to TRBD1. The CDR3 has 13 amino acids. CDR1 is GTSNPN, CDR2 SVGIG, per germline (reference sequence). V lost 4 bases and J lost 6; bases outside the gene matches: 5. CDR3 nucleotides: TGTGCCTGGATGACAGGGGGTGTGGATACGCAGTATTTT. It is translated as CAWMTGGVDTQYF. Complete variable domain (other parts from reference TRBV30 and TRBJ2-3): SQTIHQWPATLVQPVGSPLSLECTVEGTSNPNLYWYRQAAGRGLQLLFYSVGIGQISSEVPQNLSASRPQDRQFILSSKKLLLSDSGFYLCAWMTGGVDTQYFGPGTRLTVL.

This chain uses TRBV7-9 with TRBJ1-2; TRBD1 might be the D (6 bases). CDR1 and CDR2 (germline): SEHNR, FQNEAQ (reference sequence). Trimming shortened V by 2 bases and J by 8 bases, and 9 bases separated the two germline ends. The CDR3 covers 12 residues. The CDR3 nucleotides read TGTGCCAGCAGCTTAAGGGGGAGAGGCTACACCTTC. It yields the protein CASSLRGRGYTF.

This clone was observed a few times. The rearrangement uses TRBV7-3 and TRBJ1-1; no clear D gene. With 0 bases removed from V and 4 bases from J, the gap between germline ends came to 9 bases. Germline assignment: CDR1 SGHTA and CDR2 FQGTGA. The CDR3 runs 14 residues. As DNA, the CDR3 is TGTGCCAGCAGCTTAACGAGGGATAGCACTGAAGCTTTCTTT. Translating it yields CASSLTRDSTEAFF.

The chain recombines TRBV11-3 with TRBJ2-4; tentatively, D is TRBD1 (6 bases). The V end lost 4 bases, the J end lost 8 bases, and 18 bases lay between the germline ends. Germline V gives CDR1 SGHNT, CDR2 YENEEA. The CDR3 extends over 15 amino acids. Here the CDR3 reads CASSSRAGGRDIQYF. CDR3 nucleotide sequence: TGTGCCAGCAGCTCGCGGGCTGGGGGCCGGGACATTCAGTACTTC.

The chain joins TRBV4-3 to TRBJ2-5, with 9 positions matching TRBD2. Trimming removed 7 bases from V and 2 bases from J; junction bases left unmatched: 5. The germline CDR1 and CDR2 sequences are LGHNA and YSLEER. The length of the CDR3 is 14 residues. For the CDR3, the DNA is TGCGCCAGCACCCGTAGCGGGAGACAAGAGACCCAGTACTTC. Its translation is CASTRSGRQETQYF.

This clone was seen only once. The CDR3: CASSPTGQSYNEQFF. Written as DNA, the CDR3 is TGTGCCAGCAGTCCCACCGGACAGAGCTACAATGAGCAGTTCTTC. J is TRBJ2-1 and V is TRBV27, with D possibly matching TRBD1 (6 bases). Trimming removed 5 bases from V and 3 bases from J, with 14 bases in between. The CDR3 is made up of 15 amino acids. Germline CDR1 reads MNHEY; CDR2 reads SMNVEV (reference sequence).

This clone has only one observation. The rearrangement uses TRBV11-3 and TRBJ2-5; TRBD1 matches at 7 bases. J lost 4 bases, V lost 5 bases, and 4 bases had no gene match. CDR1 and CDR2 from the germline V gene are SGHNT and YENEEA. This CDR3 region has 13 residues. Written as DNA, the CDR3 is TGTGCCAGCAGCCGACAGGGAAGAGAGACCCAGTACTTC. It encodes CASSRQGRETQYF.

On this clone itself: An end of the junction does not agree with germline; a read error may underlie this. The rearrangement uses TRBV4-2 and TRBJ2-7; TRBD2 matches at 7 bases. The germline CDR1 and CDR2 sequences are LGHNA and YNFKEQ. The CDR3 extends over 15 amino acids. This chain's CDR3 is CASGQGLAASYEQYF. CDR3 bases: TGTGCCAGCGGCCAAGGCCTAGCGGCCTCCTACGAGCAGTACTTC.

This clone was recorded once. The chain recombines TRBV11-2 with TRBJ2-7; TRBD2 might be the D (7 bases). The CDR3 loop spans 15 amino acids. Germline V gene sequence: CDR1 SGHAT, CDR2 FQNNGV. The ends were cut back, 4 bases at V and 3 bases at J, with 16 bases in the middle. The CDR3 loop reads CASSYDGGGRYEQYF. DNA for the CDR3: TGTGCCAGCAGCTACGATGGGGGGGGCCGCTACGAGCAGTACTTC.

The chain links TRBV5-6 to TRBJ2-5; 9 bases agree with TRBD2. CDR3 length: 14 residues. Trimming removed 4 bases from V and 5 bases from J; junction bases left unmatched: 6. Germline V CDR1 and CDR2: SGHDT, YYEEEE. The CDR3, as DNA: TGTGCCAGCAGCCTTAGGAGCGGGGGGGAGACCCAGTACTTC. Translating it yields CASSLRSGGETQYF.

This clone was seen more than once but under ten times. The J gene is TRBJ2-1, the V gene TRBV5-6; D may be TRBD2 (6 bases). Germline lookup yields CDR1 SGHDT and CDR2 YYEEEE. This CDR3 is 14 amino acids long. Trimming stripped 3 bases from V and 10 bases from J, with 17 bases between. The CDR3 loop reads CASSSPGLKEEQFF. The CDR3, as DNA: TGTGCCAGCAGCTCCCCGGGACTTAAAGAAGAGCAGTTCTTC.

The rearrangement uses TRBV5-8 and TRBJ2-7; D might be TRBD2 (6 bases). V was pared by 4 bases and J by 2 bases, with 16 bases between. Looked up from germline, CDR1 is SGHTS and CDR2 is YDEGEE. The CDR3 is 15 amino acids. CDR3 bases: TGTGCCAGCAGCGCATCCATGGAGGGTGCCTACGAGCAGTACTTC. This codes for CASSASMEGAYEQYF.

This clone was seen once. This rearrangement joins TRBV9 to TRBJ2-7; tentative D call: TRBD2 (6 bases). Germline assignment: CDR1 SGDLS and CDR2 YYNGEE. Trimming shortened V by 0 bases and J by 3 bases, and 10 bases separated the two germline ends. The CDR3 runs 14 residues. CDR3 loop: CASSVEVADYEQYF. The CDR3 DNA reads TGTGCCAGCAGCGTAGAGGTAGCGGACTACGAGCAGTACTTC.